Given below is one T cell receptor beta chain in context. The sample comes from a study of blood T cell repertoires in COVID-19. Study in general: Samples representing acute and convalescent COVID-19 were sourced from the United States, Italy and Spain. In each case, the material was cDNA or gDNA derived from T cells, B-cell-depleted T cells, or PBMCs.

Germline V CDR1 and CDR2: SGHAT, FQNNGV. Trimming pared 10 bases from V and 1 base from J, leaving 17 bases between. The CDR3 is 14 residues long. As processed by the authors: By means of reference gene primer amplification, nucleated cell counts were estimated. Profiling relied on immunoSEQ multiplex PCR, and the TCRdb table lists in-frame clones only, not all of them. V and J calls plus clone size are reproduced from that table; the DNA served to infer D and trimming. Of approximately 190,000 clones in the sample, roughly 90% were seen once. Material: peripheral blood. This clonotype originated in a woman between 35 and 50 years old who had recovered from COVID-19. The chain is built from TRBV11-2 and TRBJ2-7; a weak D match, TRBD2 (5 bases). The CDR3 bases are TGTGCCACCACCGGGGTAGGACTTTCCTACGAGCAGTACTTC. Its translation: CATTGVGLSYEQYF.